Following are 2 T cell receptor beta chains from one sample sequenced in a study of PD-L1 blockade in urothelial cancer. The time point: pretreatment peripheral blood. TCRdb's copy holds only in-frame clones and misses some; the assay was immunoSEQ multiplex PCR. Seen here are fewer than 85,000 clones, 65% to 85% observed once, and the top ten hold approximately 10%. The source was PBMCs, collected around atezolizumab (anti-PD-L1) treatment. These receptors were obtained from a woman in her 70s with urothelial cancer.

J is TRBJ2-4 and V is TRBV5-6; 11 bases are shared with TRBD1. This CDR3 is built from 14 residues. Germline CDR1 and CDR2: SGHDT and YYEEEE. The V and J ends lost 4 bases and 7 bases, in that order; junction bases with no gene match: 4. CDR3 sequence (DNA): TGTGCCAGCAGCCCCGGGACAGGGGGGAACATTCAGTACTTC. Translated: CASSPGTGGNIQYF.

The rearrangement uses TRBV5-1 and TRBJ1-6, with TRBD1 matching 10 bases. V lost 4 bases and J lost 8; bases outside the gene matches: 6. The CDR3 consists of 15 residues. Germline CDR1 is SGHRS and CDR2 is YFSETQ. CDR3 protein: CASSPGTGEYSPLHF. Here the CDR3 DNA reads TGCGCCAGCAGCCCTGGGACAGGGGAGTATTCACCCCTCCACTTT.